The 20 T cell receptor beta chains below all came from one sample that was sequenced in a study of CDR3 diversity in severe acne. TCRdb reprocessed the PCR reads with MiXCR, giving one entry per CDR3 protein. The table has about 86,000 distinct CDR3 sequences, 45% to 55% seen once. What was sequenced was blood. Source of these receptors: a male donor in good health, without acne.

The CDR3: CASSPSRGPETQYF. In DNA form, the CDR3 reads TGTGCCAGCAGCCCCTCTAGAGGGCCGGAGACCCAGTACTTC. This chain uses TRBV7-9 with TRBJ2-5; D is perhaps TRBD2 (5 bases). This CDR3 has 14 amino acids. Germline V gene sequence: CDR1 SEHNR, CDR2 FQNEAQ (reference sequence). V lost 5 bases and J 5 bases, leaving 15 bases between the germline ends.

This clonotype was seen a few times. The rearrangement uses TRBV3-1 and TRBJ1-1; perhaps TRBD1 as D (6 bases). With 6 bases removed from V and 1 base from J, the gap between germline ends came to 12 bases. The CDR3 loop spans 14 amino acids. Germline V gives CDR1 LGHDT, CDR2 YNNKEL (reference sequence). The CDR3, as DNA: TGTGCCAGCAGGAGACAGGAGACGAACACTGAAGCTTTCTTT. Amino acid sequence: CASRRQETNTEAFF.

This sequence joins TRBV20-1 and TRBJ2-7; weak D call: TRBD2 (6 bases). Looked up from germline, CDR1 is DFQATT and CDR2 is SNEGSKA (reference sequence). CDR3 length equals 13 residues. V lost 5 bases, J lost 2 bases, and 13 bases lay in between. CDR3 sequence reads: CSAHVAEPYEQYF. The CDR3 DNA is TGCAGTGCTCACGTAGCGGAGCCCTACGAGCAGTACTTC.

The rearrangement joins TRBV20-1 to TRBJ2-7, with 14 bases matching TRBD2. The V and J ends lost 3 bases and 1 base, in that order; junction bases with no gene match: 8. The CDR3 runs to 17 residues. CDR1 and CDR2 (germline): DFQATT, SNEGSKA (reference sequence). The CDR3 nucleotides are TGCAGTGCTAGCGCCCCGGGACTAGCGGGAGCTTCCTACGAGCAGTACTTC. Translation gives CSASAPGLAGASYEQYF.

This clonotype was detected ten times or more. DNA of the CDR3: TGTGCCAGCAGTCTAGGGGACCGGAACACTGAAGCTTTCTTT. It yields the protein CASSLGDRNTEAFF. The chain has TRBV6-1 and TRBJ1-1, with a tentative D call TRBD1 (5 bases). Trimming removed 5 bases from V and 1 base from J, with 11 bases in between. The CDR3 has 14 amino acids. Germline V gives CDR1 MNHNS, CDR2 SASEGT.

Within the sample, this clonotype is medium-sized. The chain employs TRBV10-3 and TRBJ1-4; 9 bases are a match to TRBD1. V shed 3 bases, J shed 6 bases, and the junction held 5 bases outside the gene matches. Germline CDR1 reads ENHRY; CDR2 reads SYGVKD. The CDR3 loop spans 15 amino acids. The CDR3 here is CAISDAGTGHEKLFF. The CDR3 DNA reads as TGTGCCATCAGTGATGCCGGGACAGGGCATGAAAAACTGTTTTTT.

This clonotype was found once. The genes are TRBV7-6 and TRBJ2-7, with 7 nucleotides matching TRBD1. V lost 4 bases and J lost 6; bases outside the gene matches: 15. CDR1 and CDR2 (germline): SGHVS, FNYEAQ. The CDR3 spans 16 residues. The CDR3 sequence is CASSSTPAGGMVEQYF. CDR3 DNA: TGTGCCAGCAGCTCCACCCCTGCAGGGGGAATGGTCGAGCAGTACTTC. The full variable domain, with the rest looked up from reference TRBV7-6 and TRBJ2-7, is GAGVSQSPRYKVTKRGQDVALRCDPISGHVSLYWYRQALGQGPEFLTYFNYEAQQDKSGLPNDRFSAERPEGSISTLTIQRTEQRDSAMYRCASSSTPAGGMVEQYFGPGTRLTVT.

This chain connects TRBV5-5 to TRBJ2-1, with 7 bases identical to TRBD1. Germline V gene lookup returns CDR1 SGHKS and CDR2 YYEKEE (reference sequence). CDR3 size: 14 residues. V was clipped by 5 bases and J by 2 bases; unmatched bases: 4. Written as DNA, the CDR3 is TGTGCCAGCAGACCCGACAGGGCCTACAATGAGCAGTTCTTC. Its translation is CASRPDRAYNEQFF.

Concerning this clonotype: A single base separates this from a much larger clone, so it may be a read error. The J gene is TRBJ2-7, the V gene TRBV7-2; a weak D match, TRBD2 (6 bases). Per germline, CDR1 SGHTA and CDR2 FQGNSA. The CDR3 totals 14 residues. Trimming took off 3 bases at V and 4 bases at J, with 13 bases between the two ends. The CDR3 here is CASSFVGEEYEQYF. The CDR3 DNA is TGTGCCAGCAGCTTTGTAGGGGAGGAATACGAGCAGTACTTC.

The chain recombines TRBV7-4 with TRBJ1-5; D is unresolved. The CDR3 is 12 amino acids. CDR1 SGHVT and CDR2 SQSDAQ come from the germline V gene. V lost 8 bases and J 11 bases, leaving 16 bases between the germline ends. This CDR3 reads CASGSCGSAQHF. DNA for the CDR3: TGTGCCAGCGGCTCTTGTGGCTCAGCCCAGCATTTT.

The chain couples TRBV29-1 to TRBJ2-3; D is possibly TRBD2 (5 bases). The V and J ends lost 6 bases and 0 bases respectively, with 10 bases between them. The CDR3 runs to 13 residues. Germline lookup yields CDR1 SQVTM and CDR2 ANQGSEA. The CDR3 nucleotides read TGCAGCGTGATGGGCGGGAGCACAGATACGCAGTATTTT. As protein: CSVMGGSTDTQYF.

This chain links TRBV9 with TRBJ1-5, with a possible D match to TRBD1 (6 bases). Trimming removed 4 bases from V and 2 bases from J, with 13 bases in between. Germline-derived CDR1 and CDR2 are SGDLS and YYNGEE. The CDR3 loop spans 15 amino acids. CDR3 sequence (DNA): TGTGCCAGCAGCCGGGCGGACAGTGGCAATCAGCCCCAGCATTTT. This gives the protein CASSRADSGNQPQHF. Looking up the rest from reference TRBV9 and TRBJ1-5 gives the full variable domain: DSGVTQTPKHLITATGQRVTLRCSPRSGDLSVYWYQQSLDQGLQFLIQYYNGEERAKGNILERFSAQQFPDLHSELNLSSLELGDSALYFCASSRADSGNQPQHFGDGTRLSIL.

Remarks on this clonotype: In this CDR3 the conserved last residue, phenylalanine or tryptophan, is missing, so a read error is likely. The rearrangement uses TRBV20-1 and TRBJ1-3; 10 bases map to TRBD1. Germline values: CDR1 DFQATT, CDR2 SNEGSKA (reference sequence). The CDR3 is made up of 14 amino acids. J was trimmed by 7 bases and V by 1 base; bases with no gene match: 4. This CDR3 is CSARGTGGMNTIYS. The CDR3, as DNA: TGCAGTGCTAGAGGGACAGGGGGTATGAACACCATATATTCT.

This chain joins TRBV20-1 and TRBJ2-7; D may be TRBD2 (7 bases). The V and J ends lost 3 bases and 6 bases respectively, with 12 bases between them. From germline, CDR1 is DFQATT and CDR2 SNEGSKA (reference sequence). This CDR3 comprises 12 residues. CDR3 residues: CSASRGAGEQYF. Here the CDR3 DNA reads TGCAGTGCTAGTCGGGGGGCGGGCGAGCAGTACTTC.

V usage is TRBV7-9 and J usage is TRBJ2-7, with 11 bases that match TRBD2. Unmatched junction bases numbered 5, after V lost 5 bases and J lost 5 bases. Per the germline V gene, CDR1 is SEHNR and CDR2 is FQNEAQ (reference sequence). The CDR3 consists of 14 residues. CDR3 coding DNA: TGTGCCAGCAGCGCGACTAGCGGGGTCGACGAGCAGTACTTC. Amino acid sequence: CASSATSGVDEQYF.

V is TRBV7-6 and J is TRBJ2-3, with a tentative D call TRBD1 (6 bases). The J call could be wrong; TRBJ1-5 is a better fit for the DNA end. The CDR3 runs to 14 residues. CDR1 is SGHVS, CDR2 FNYEAQ, per germline. The CDR3 is CASSLGGRTDTQHF. The CDR3 DNA reads TGTGCCAGCAGCTTAGGGGGGCGCACAGATACGCAGCATTTT.

V is TRBV7-3 and J is TRBJ1-2, with D maybe TRBD1 (6 bases). Trimming pared 6 bases from V and 0 bases from J, leaving 11 bases between. Per the germline V gene, CDR1 is SGHTA and CDR2 is FQGTGA. This CDR3 spans 14 amino acids. CDR3 amino acids: CASSERDTNYGYTF. The CDR3 DNA sequence: TGTGCCAGCAGTGAACGGGACACTAACTATGGCTACACCTTC. Full variable domain (missing parts from reference TRBV7-3 and TRBJ1-2): GAGVSQTPSNKVTEKGKYVELRCDPISGHTALYWYRQSLGQGPEFLIYFQGTGAADDSGLPNDRFFAVRPEGSVSTLKIQRTERGDSAVYLCASSERDTNYGYTFGSGTRLTVV.

The chain is built from TRBV19 and TRBJ1-1; no definite D call. The CDR3 has 13 amino acids. Germline V gene lookup returns CDR1 LNHDA and CDR2 SQIVND (reference sequence). Trimming left V 5 bases short and J 4 bases short, with 11 bases between. The CDR3 here is CASSHVFGTEAFF. DNA for the CDR3: TGTGCCAGTAGTCATGTGTTTGGCACTGAAGCTTTCTTT.

This clonotype was seen repeatedly, ten times or more. The genes are TRBV5-1 and TRBJ2-7; 10 bases are a match to TRBD2. V was pared by 4 bases and J by 2 bases, with 6 bases of the junction left unmatched. Germline V gives CDR1 SGHRS, CDR2 YFSETQ. The length of the CDR3 is 15 residues. This CDR3 is CASSEIAGGPYEQYF. The CDR3 DNA reads as TGCGCCAGCAGCGAGATAGCGGGAGGACCCTACGAGCAGTACTTC.

The chain has TRBV7-6 and TRBJ2-2; 8 bases fit TRBD1. Germline loops: CDR1 SGHVS, CDR2 FNYEAQ. The trim removed 1 base at V and 11 bases at J, leaving 15 bases unmatched. The CDR3 runs 17 residues. As DNA, the CDR3 is TGTGCCAGCAGCTTAGGGGGGGCGACAGGGGACACCGCCGAGCTGTTTTTT. Its translation: CASSLGGATGDTAELFF.